This TCR beta chain comes out of a study of brain T cells in children with intractable seizures. Points from the study as a whole: Patients' HCMV serostatus was unknown; virus specificity rests on CDR3 similarity alone.

Worth noting for this clone: The target antigen is unknown.

Generated by immunoSEQ multiplex PCR, the TCRdb table keeps only in-frame clones and is missing some. Among 100,000 to 120,000 clones, around 94% were seen once, and the ten largest hold about 3.8%. Sequencing was limited to surgery cases with top T cell transcript signatures in brain tissue. The clonotype was recovered from a boy less than two years old with hemimegalencephaly and intractable seizures. The sample consisted of peripheral blood, taken at surgery.

CDR3 sequence (DNA): TGTGCCAGCAGTTTAGGGGGGGTGGATGGCTACACCTTC. It translates to CASSLGGVDGYTF. This chain joins TRBV27 and TRBJ1-2, with TRBD1 as a possible D gene (5 bases). The V gene lost 2 bases and the J gene lost 6 bases, with 10 bases spanning the gap. This CDR3 comprises 13 residues. Germline V gene lookup returns CDR1 MNHEY and CDR2 SMNVEV (reference sequence).